This T cell receptor beta chain was sequenced for a study of spatial heterogeneity in lung cancer. This clonotype was seen many times. As for time point: blood at routine non-recurrence follow-up after resection. This CDR3 region has 15 residues. Germline assignment: CDR1 SNHLY and CDR2 FYNNEI. The germline V and J ends were trimmed by 3 bases and 5 bases, with 16 bases remaining between them. TCRdb analysed the 5' RACE reads with MiXCR anew, one entry per CDR3 protein. The sample consists of around 70,000 distinct CDR3 sequences, around 9.3% of them appearing once. The gene calls are TRBV2 and TRBJ2-5, with D possibly TRBD1 on 6 matching bases. The sample consisted of PBMCs, taken at follow-up. This TCR derives from a female donor with early-stage non-small cell lung cancer. CDR3 sequence reads: CASSDFWSGVETQYF. The CDR3 DNA reads as TGTGCCAGCAGTGATTTTTGGTCAGGGGTGGAGACCCAGTACTTC. The entire variable domain, with the rest obtained from reference TRBV2 and TRBJ2-5, is as follows: EPEVTQTPSHQVTQMGQEVILRCVPISNHLYFYWYRQILGQKVEFLVSFYNNEISEKSEIFDDQFSVERPDGSNFTLKIRSTKLEDSAMYFCASSDFWSGVETQYFGPGTRLLVL.